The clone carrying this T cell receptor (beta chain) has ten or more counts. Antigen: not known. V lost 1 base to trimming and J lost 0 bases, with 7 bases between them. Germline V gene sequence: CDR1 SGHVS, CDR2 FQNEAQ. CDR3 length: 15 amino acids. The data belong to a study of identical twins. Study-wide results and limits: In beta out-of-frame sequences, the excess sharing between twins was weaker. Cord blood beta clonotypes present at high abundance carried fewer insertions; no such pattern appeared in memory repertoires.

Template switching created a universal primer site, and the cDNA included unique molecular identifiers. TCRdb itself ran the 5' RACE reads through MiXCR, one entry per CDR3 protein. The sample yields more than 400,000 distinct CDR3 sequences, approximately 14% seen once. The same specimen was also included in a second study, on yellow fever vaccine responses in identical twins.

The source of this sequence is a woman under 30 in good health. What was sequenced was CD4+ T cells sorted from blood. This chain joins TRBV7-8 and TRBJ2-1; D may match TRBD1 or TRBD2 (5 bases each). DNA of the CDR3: TGTGCCAGCAGCTTAGGGGGACGCTCCTACAATGAGCAGTTCTTC. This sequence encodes CASSLGGRSYNEQFF.